Each of the 5 T cell receptor beta chains below was sequenced from the same sample in a study of T cells in Graves' hyperthyroidism and ophthalmopathy. The investigators amplified TCR beta CDR3 regions from RNA transcripts. The HTBI primer set served for first-round RT-PCR of the TCR CDR3. Using its own MiXCR run on the multiplex PCR reads, TCRdb lists one record per CDR3 protein. The sample records fewer than 550,000 distinct CDR3 sequences, 15% to 19% being singletons. The specimen sequenced was blood. The source of these receptors is a woman younger than 35 with Graves' hyperthyroidism.

This clonotype was detected ten times or more. The V gene is TRBV3-1, the J gene TRBJ2-7; D perhaps matches TRBD2 (6 bases). The V end lost 5 bases, the J end lost 6 bases, and 14 bases lay between the germline ends. CDR3 length equals 13 residues. Germline V gene sequence: CDR1 LGHDT, CDR2 YNNKEL (reference sequence). Here the CDR3 reads CASSSGRGLEQYF. Here the CDR3 DNA reads TGTGCCAGCAGCTCTGGACGGGGACTCGAGCAGTACTTC.

The V and J genes are TRBV6-1 and TRBJ1-1; D is unresolved. There are 13 residues in the CDR3. Germline values: CDR1 MNHNS, CDR2 SASEGT. The V and J ends lost 6 bases and 6 bases respectively, with 14 bases between them. In DNA, the CDR3 is TGTGCCAGCAGCCTCCGGAGTGTGGCTGAAGCTTTCTTT. Translation: CASSLRSVAEAFF.

On this clonotype itself: A much bigger clone sits one base away, suggesting this may be a read error. The V gene is TRBV2, the J gene TRBJ2-2, with a possible D match to TRBD1 (8 bases). The CDR3 is made up of 14 amino acids. In germline, CDR1 is SNHLY, CDR2 FYNNEI. In nucleotides, the CDR3 is TGTGCCAGCAGACAGGGGGGGAACACCGGGGAGCTGGTTTTT. This encodes CASRQGGNTGELVF. Based on the CDR3 plus reference TRBV2 and TRBJ2-2, the full variable domain is EPEVTQTPSHQVTQMGQEVILRCVPISNHLYFYWYRQILGQKVEFLVSFYNNEISEKSEIFDDQFSVERPDGSNFTLKIRSTKLEDSAMYFCASRQGGNTGELVFGEGSRLTVL.

V is TRBV27 and J is TRBJ1-1; D is undetermined. This CDR3 comprises 13 residues. Germline CDR1 is MNHEY and CDR2 is SMNVEV (reference sequence). Trimming cost V 9 bases and J 1 base, with 12 bases left between them. The CDR3 DNA follows: TGTGCCAGTGCCAGGTTGGGGAACACTGAAGCTTTCTTT. It codes for CASARLGNTEAFF.

The rearrangement links TRBV20-1 to TRBJ2-5; D is undetermined. Germline CDR1 is DFQATT and CDR2 is SNEGSKA (reference sequence). V lost 3 bases and J lost 1, with 9 bases in between. CDR3 length equals 13 residues. The CDR3: CSASPSLQETQYF. The DNA for the CDR3 is TGCAGTGCTAGCCCGTCGCTCCAAGAGACCCAGTACTTC.